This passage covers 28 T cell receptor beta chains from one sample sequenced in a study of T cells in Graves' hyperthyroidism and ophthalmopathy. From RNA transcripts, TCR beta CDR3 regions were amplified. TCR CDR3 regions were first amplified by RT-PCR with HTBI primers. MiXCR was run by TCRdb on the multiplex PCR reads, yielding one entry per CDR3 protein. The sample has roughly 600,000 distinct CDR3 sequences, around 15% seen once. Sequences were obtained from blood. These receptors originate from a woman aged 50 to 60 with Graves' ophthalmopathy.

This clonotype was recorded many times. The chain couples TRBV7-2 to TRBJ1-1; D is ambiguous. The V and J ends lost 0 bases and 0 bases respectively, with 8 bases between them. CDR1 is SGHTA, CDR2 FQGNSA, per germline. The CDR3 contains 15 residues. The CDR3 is CASSLARSMNTEAFF. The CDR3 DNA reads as TGTGCCAGCAGCTTAGCGCGAAGCATGAACACTGAAGCTTTCTTT. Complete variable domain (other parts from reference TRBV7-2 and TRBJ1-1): GAGVSQSPSNKVTEKGKDVELRCDPISGHTALYWYRQSLGQGLEFLIYFQGNSAPDKSGLPSDRFSAERTGGSVSTLTIQRTQQEDSAVYLCASSLARSMNTEAFFGQGTRLTVV.

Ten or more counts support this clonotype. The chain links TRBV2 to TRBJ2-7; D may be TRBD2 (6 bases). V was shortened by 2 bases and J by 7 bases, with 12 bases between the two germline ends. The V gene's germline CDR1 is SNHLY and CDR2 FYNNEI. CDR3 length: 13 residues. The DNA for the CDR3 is TGTGCCAGCAGTGAACGGAGGGATTTGGAGCAGTACTTC. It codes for CASSERRDLEQYF.

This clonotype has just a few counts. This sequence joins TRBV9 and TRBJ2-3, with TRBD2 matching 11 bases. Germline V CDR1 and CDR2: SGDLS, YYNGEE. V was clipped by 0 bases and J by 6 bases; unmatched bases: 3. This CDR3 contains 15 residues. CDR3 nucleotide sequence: TGTGCCAGCAGCGTAGTTAGCGGGAGGGCGGATACGCAGTATTTT. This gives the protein CASSVVSGRADTQYF.

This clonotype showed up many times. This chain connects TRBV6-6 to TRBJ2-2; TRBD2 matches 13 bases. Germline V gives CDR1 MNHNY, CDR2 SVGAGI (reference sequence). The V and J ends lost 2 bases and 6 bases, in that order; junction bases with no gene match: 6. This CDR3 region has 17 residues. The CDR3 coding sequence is TGTGCCAGCAGTTACCGCGGACTAGCGGGAGTATCCGGGGAGCTGTTTTTT. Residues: CASSYRGLAGVSGELFF.

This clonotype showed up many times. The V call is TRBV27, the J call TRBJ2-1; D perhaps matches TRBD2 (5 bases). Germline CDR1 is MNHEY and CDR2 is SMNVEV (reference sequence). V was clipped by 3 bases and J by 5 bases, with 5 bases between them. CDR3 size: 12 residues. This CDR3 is CASSLRDNEQFF. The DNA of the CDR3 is TGTGCCAGCAGTTTGAGGGACAATGAGCAGTTCTTC.

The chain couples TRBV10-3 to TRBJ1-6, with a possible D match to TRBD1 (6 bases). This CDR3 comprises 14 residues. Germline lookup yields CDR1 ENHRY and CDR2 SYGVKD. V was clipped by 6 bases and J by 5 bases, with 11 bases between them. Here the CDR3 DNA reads TGTGCCATCAGGGGGACACCAGATAATTCACCCCTCCACTTT. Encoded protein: CAIRGTPDNSPLHF.

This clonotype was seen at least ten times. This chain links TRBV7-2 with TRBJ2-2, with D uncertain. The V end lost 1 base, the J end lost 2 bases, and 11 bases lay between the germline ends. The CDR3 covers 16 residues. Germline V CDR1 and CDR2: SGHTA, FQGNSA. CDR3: CASSLVGLPNTGELFF. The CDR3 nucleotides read TGTGCCAGCAGCTTAGTGGGCCTACCTAACACCGGGGAGCTGTTTTTT.

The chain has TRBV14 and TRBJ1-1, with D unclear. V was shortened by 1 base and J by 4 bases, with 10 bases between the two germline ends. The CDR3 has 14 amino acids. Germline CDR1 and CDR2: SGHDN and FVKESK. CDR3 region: CASSQVLGSTEAFF. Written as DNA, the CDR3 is TGTGCCAGCAGCCAAGTGCTGGGATCCACTGAAGCTTTCTTT.

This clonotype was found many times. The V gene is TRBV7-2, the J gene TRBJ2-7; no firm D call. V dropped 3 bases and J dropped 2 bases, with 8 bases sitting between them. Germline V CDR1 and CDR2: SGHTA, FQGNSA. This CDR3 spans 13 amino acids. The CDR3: CASSLTETYEQYF. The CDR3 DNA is TGTGCCAGCAGCTTGACTGAGACCTACGAGCAGTACTTC.

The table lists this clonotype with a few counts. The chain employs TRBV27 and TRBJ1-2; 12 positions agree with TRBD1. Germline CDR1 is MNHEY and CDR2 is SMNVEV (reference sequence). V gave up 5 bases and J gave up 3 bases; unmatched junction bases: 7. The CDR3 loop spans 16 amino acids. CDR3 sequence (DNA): TGTGCCAGCAGTCCGCGGGACAGGGGGCGCGACTATGGCTACACCTTC. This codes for CASSPRDRGRDYGYTF.

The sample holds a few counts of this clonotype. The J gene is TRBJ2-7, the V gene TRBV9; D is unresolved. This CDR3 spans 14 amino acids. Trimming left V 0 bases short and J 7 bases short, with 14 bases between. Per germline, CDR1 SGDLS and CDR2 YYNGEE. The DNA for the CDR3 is TGTGCCAGCAGCGTAGAGGGCTCCCCGCAAGAGCAGTACTTC. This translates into CASSVEGSPQEQYF. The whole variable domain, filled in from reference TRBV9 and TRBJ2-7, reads DSGVTQTPKHLITATGQRVTLRCSPRSGDLSVYWYQQSLDQGLQFLIQYYNGEERAKGNILERFSAQQFPDLHSELNLSSLELGDSALYFCASSVEGSPQEQYFGPGTRLTVT.

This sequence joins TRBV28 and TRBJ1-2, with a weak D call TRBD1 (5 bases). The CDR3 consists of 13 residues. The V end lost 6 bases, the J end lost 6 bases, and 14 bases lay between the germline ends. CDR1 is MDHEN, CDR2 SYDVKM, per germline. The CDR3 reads CASSLGTDNGYTF. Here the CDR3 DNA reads TGTGCCAGCAGCTTAGGGACCGACAATGGCTACACCTTC.

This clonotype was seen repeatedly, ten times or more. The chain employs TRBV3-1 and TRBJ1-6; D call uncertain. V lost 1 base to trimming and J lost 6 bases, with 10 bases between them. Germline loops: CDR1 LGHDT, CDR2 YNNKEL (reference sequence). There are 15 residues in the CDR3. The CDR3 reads CASSQGPGPNSPLHF. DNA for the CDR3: TGTGCCAGCAGCCAAGGACCGGGTCCTAATTCACCCCTCCACTTT. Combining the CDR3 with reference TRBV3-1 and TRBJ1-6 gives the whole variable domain DTAVSQTPKYLVTQMGNDKSIKCEQNLGHDTMYWYKQDSKKFLKIMFSYNNKELIINETVPNRFSPKSPDKAHLNLHINSLELGDSAVYFCASSQGPGPNSPLHFGNGTRLTVT.

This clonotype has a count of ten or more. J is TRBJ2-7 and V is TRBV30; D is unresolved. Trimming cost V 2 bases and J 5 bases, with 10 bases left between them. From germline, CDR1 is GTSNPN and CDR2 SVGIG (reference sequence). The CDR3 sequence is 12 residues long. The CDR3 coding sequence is TGTGCCTGGAGTTTTGGCAAGGACGAGCAGTACTTC. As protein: CAWSFGKDEQYF.

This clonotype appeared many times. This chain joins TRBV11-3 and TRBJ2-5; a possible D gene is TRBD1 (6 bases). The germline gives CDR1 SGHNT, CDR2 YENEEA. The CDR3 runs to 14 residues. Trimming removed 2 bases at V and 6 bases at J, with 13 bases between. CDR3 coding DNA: TGTGCCAGCAGCTTAACAGGGTTTGGACAGACCCAGTACTTC. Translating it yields CASSLTGFGQTQYF.

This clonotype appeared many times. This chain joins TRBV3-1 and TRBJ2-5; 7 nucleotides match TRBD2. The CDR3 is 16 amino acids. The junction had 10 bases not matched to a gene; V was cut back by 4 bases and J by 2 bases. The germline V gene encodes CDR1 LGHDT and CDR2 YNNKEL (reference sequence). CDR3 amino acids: CASSPTGTMEQETQYF. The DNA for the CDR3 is TGTGCCAGCAGCCCAACCGGGACTATGGAACAAGAGACCCAGTACTTC.

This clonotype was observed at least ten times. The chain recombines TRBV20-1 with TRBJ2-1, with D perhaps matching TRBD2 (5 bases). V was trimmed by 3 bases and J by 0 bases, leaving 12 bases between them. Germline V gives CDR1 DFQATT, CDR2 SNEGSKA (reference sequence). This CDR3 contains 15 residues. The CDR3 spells CSARILGGSYNEQFF. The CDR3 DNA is TGCAGTGCTAGGATACTCGGAGGCTCCTACAATGAGCAGTTCTTC.

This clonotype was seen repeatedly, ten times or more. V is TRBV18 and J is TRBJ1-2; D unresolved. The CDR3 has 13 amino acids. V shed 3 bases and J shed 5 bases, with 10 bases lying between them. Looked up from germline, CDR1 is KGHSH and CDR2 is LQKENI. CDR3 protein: CASSPAYEYGYTF. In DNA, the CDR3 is TGTGCCAGCTCACCCGCCTACGAATATGGCTACACCTTC.

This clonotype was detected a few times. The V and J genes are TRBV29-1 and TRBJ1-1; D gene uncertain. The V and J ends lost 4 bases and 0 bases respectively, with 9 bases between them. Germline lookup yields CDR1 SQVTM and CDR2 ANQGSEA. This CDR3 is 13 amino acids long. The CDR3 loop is CSVGVWMNTEAFF. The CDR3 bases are TGCAGCGTTGGGGTGTGGATGAACACTGAAGCTTTCTTT. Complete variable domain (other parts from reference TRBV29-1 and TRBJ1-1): SAVISQKPSRDICQRGTSLTIQCQVDSQVTMMFWYRQQPGQSLTLIATANQGSEATYESGFVIDKFPISRPNLTFSTLTVSNMSPEDSSIYLCSVGVWMNTEAFFGQGTRLTVV.

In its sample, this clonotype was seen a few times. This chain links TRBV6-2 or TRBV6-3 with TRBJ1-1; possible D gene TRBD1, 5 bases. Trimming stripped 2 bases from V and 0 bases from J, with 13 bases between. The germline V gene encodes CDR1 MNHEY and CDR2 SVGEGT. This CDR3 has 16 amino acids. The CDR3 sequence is CASSYPQQGMNTEAFF. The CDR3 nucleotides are TGTGCCAGCAGTTACCCCCAGCAGGGAATGAACACTGAAGCTTTCTTT.

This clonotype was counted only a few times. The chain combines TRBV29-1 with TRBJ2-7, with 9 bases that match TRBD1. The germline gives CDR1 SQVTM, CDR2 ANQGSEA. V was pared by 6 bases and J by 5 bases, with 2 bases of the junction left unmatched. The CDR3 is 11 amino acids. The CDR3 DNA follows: TGCAGCGTCGGACAGGGGAACGAGCAGTACTTC. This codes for CSVGQGNEQYF.

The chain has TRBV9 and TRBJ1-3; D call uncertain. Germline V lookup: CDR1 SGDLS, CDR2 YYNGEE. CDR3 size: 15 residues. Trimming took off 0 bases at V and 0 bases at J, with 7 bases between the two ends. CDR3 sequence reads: CASSVDGVSGNTIYF. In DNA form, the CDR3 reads TGTGCCAGCAGCGTAGATGGGGTCTCTGGAAACACCATATATTTT. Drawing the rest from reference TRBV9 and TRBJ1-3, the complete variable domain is DSGVTQTPKHLITATGQRVTLRCSPRSGDLSVYWYQQSLDQGLQFLIQYYNGEERAKGNILERFSAQQFPDLHSELNLSSLELGDSALYFCASSVDGVSGNTIYFGEGSWLTVV.

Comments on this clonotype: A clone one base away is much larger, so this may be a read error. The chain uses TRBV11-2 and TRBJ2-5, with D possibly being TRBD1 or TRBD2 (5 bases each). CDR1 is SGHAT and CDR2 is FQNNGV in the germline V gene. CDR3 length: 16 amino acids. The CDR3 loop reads CASSIVVGDVGETRYF. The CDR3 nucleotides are TGTGCCAGCAGCATCGTCGTGGGGGACGTCGGAGAGACCCGGTACTTC.

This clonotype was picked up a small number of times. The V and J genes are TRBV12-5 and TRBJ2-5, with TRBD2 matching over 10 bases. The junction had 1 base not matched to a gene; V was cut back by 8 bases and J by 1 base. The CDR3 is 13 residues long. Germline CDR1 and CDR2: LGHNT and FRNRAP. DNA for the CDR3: TGTGCTAGTCTAGCGGGAGCCCAAGAGACCCAGTACTTC. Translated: CASLAGAQETQYF.

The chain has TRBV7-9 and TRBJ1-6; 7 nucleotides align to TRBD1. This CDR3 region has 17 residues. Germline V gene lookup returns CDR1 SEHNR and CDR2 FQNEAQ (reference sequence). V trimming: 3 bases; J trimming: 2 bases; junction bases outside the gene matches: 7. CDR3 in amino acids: CASSFLTGAAYNSPLHF. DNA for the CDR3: TGTGCCAGCAGCTTCTTAACAGGGGCCGCCTATAATTCACCCCTCCACTTT.

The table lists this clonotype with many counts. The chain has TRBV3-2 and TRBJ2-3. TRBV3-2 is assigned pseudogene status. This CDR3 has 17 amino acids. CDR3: CASSQVQASGSTDTQYF. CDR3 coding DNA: TGTGCCAGCAGCCAAGTCCAGGCTAGCGGGAGCACAGATACGCAGTATTTT.

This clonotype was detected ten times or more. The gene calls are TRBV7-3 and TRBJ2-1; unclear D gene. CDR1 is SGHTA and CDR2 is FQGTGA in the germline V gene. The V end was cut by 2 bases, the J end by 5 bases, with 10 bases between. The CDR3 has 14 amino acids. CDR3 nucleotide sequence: TGTGCCAGCAGCTTAGATTTTGGGGACAATGAGCAGTTCTTC. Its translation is CASSLDFGDNEQFF.

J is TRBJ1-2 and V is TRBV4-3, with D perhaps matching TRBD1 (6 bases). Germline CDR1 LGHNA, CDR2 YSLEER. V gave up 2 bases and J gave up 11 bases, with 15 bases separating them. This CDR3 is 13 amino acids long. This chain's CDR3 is CASSQTLTGPYTF. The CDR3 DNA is TGCGCCAGCAGCCAAACCCTAACAGGGCCTTACACCTTC.